The 24 T cell receptor beta chains presented below share a single source sample, sequenced in a study of T cell changes during pregnancy in multiple sclerosis (dated by TCRdb to the late 2010s). Libraries were constructed by the immunoSEQ multiplex PCR assay. As stored in TCRdb, this immuneACCESS dataset retains in-frame rearrangements with V and J assigned. A fraction of the clones does not appear; measured against another copy, unresolved V genes explain less than half of the discrepancy, and the remainder lacks a known reason. Counted in this sample were nearly 60,000 clones; about 89% of them appeared once. About 0.5% of the sample lies in the top ten. The input for sequencing was CD4+ T cells from peripheral blood mononuclear cells, taken after pregnancy. The receptors were sampled from a female donor in good health, enrolled as a control in a pregnancy study.

The chain couples TRBV19 to TRBJ1-1, with D hard to call. There are 13 residues in the CDR3. From germline, CDR1 is LNHDA and CDR2 SQIVND (reference sequence). Trimming cost V 4 bases and J 3 bases, with 9 bases left between them. CDR3 sequence: CASSTTSDTEAFF. Here the CDR3 DNA reads TGTGCCAGTAGTACGACTTCGGACACTGAAGCTTTCTTT. Full variable domain (missing parts from reference TRBV19 and TRBJ1-1): DGGITQSPKYLFRKEGQNVTLSCEQNLNHDAMYWYRQDPGQGLRLIYYSQIVNDFQKGDIAEGYSVSREKKESFPLTVTSAQKNPTAFYLCASSTTSDTEAFFGQGTRLTVV.

With respect to this clone: The junction shows a germline mismatch at one end, possibly a read error. The chain employs TRBV7-7 and TRBJ2-5, with 12 bases aligning to TRBD2. This CDR3 has 15 amino acids. Germline CDR1 reads SSHAT; CDR2 reads FNYEAQ (reference sequence). Here the CDR3 DNA reads TGTGCTAGCAGCCCCGGACTAGCGGGGAAAGAGACCCAGTACTTC. It translates to CASSPGLAGKETQYF.

The chain employs TRBV7-9 and TRBJ1-2; TRBD1 agrees at 8 bases. Germline lookup yields CDR1 SEHNR and CDR2 FQNEAQ (reference sequence). The CDR3 consists of 15 residues. V shed 0 bases, J shed 4 bases, and the junction held 4 bases outside the gene matches. The CDR3 sequence is CASSLATGQGYGYTF. In DNA form, the CDR3 reads TGTGCCAGCAGCTTAGCTACCGGACAGGGCTATGGCTACACCTTC.

The chain uses TRBV5-1 and TRBJ2-3; a possible D gene is TRBD2 (6 bases). CDR3 length equals 15 residues. Germline V gene data show CDR1 as SGHRS and CDR2 as YFSETQ. With 2 bases removed from V and 4 bases from J, the gap between germline ends came to 14 bases. The CDR3 is CASSFSGPRADTQYF. The CDR3 DNA sequence: TGCGCCAGCAGCTTTAGCGGTCCTCGGGCAGATACGCAGTATTTT.

The chain is built from TRBV6-6 and TRBJ2-7; 9 bases are shared with TRBD1. The CDR3 length is 15 residues. The germline V gene has CDR1 MNHNY and CDR2 SVGAGI (reference sequence). Trimming cost V 0 bases and J 2 bases; bases outside gene matches: 2. CDR3 residues: CASSYSGTGPYEQYF. The DNA for the CDR3 is TGTGCCAGCAGTTACTCAGGGACAGGGCCCTACGAGCAGTACTTC.

The V and J genes are TRBV19 and TRBJ1-1; TRBD1 might be the D (5 bases). This CDR3 comprises 14 residues. The V gene lost 3 bases and the J gene lost 4 bases, with 12 bases spanning the gap. Germline values: CDR1 LNHDA, CDR2 SQIVND (reference sequence). Here the CDR3 DNA reads TGTGCCAGTAGTATCGGGGGGGTAAGCACTGAAGCTTTCTTT. Translating gives CASSIGGVSTEAFF. Full variable domain (missing parts from reference TRBV19 and TRBJ1-1): DGGITQSPKYLFRKEGQNVTLSCEQNLNHDAMYWYRQDPGQGLRLIYYSQIVNDFQKGDIAEGYSVSREKKESFPLTVTSAQKNPTAFYLCASSIGGVSTEAFFGQGTRLTVV.

This clone came up once. This rearrangement joins TRBV7-8 to TRBJ1-5; D is perhaps TRBD1 (5 bases). Germline CDR1 and CDR2: SGHVS and FQNEAQ. V lost 5 bases and J lost 0, with 8 bases in between. This CDR3 comprises 14 residues. CDR3 region: CASSPDISNQPQHF. Here the CDR3 DNA reads TGTGCCAGCAGCCCGGACATTAGCAATCAGCCCCAGCATTTT. The full variable domain, in which reference TRBV7-8 and TRBJ1-5 provide the parts outside the CDR3, is GAGVSQSPRYKVAKRGQDVALRCDPISGHVSLFWYQQALGQGPEFLTYFQNEAQLDKSGLPSDRFFAERPEGSVSTLKIQRTQQEDSAVYLCASSPDISNQPQHFGDGTRLSIL.

V usage is TRBV4-3 and J usage is TRBJ2-1; the D gene is possibly TRBD1 (5 bases). Germline V CDR1 and CDR2: LGHNA, YSLEER. The CDR3 runs 19 residues. Trimming took 3 bases from V and 2 from J, leaving 23 bases between them. The chain's CDR3 is CASSQGLGFRDDTYNEQFF. DNA for the CDR3: TGCGCCAGCAGCCAGGGGTTGGGGTTCAGGGATGATACCTACAATGAGCAGTTCTTC.

As for this clone: A junction end diverges from the germline sequence, so it may reflect a read error. The chain employs TRBV11-3 and TRBJ2-7, with unresolved D. The CDR3 covers 12 residues. Germline V gene sequence: CDR1 SGHNT, CDR2 YENEEA. The CDR3 region is CASSSQSGRLNF. The CDR3 coding sequence is TGTGCCAGCAGCTCCCAAAGTGGCAGGTTGAACTTC.

J is TRBJ1-2 and V is TRBV19, with 7 bases lining up with TRBD1. Germline V gives CDR1 LNHDA, CDR2 SQIVND (reference sequence). This CDR3 has 14 amino acids. V was clipped by 5 bases and J by 4 bases; unmatched bases: 7. The CDR3 is CASSPQGQIYGYTF. The CDR3 region has the DNA TGTGCCAGTAGTCCCCAGGGACAGATCTATGGCTACACCTTC.

The chain links TRBV5-4 to TRBJ1-5, with D possibly matching TRBD1 (5 bases). CDR1 and CDR2 (germline): SGHNT, YYREEE (reference sequence). V was shortened by 3 bases and J by 10 bases, with 17 bases between the two germline ends. The CDR3 has 14 residues. The CDR3 loop reads CASSSGGAEKPQHF. CDR3 DNA: TGTGCCAGCAGCTCGGGAGGGGCCGAGAAACCCCAGCATTTT.

The chain uses TRBV4-2 and TRBJ2-6, with a weak D call TRBD1 (6 bases). The CDR3 runs to 17 residues. Trimming removed 1 base at V and 0 bases at J, with 10 bases between. The V gene's germline CDR1 is LGHNA and CDR2 YNFKEQ. The CDR3 nucleotides are TGTGCCAGCAGCCAAGCGCACAGGGACTCTGGGGCCAACGTCCTGACTTTC. Amino acid sequence: CASSQAHRDSGANVLTF.

The V call is TRBV30, the J call TRBJ1-6, with TRBD1 identical over 9 bases. The trim removed 3 bases at V and 6 bases at J, leaving 3 bases unmatched. Germline values: CDR1 GTSNPN, CDR2 SVGIG (reference sequence). The CDR3 is 14 amino acids. The chain's CDR3 is CAWRADRGNSPLHF. DNA for the CDR3: TGTGCCTGGAGGGCGGACAGGGGTAATTCACCCCTCCACTTT.

The V call is TRBV30, the J call TRBJ2-5; no firm D call. Germline CDR1 reads GTSNPN; CDR2 reads SVGIG (reference sequence). This CDR3 has 14 residues. The V end was cut by 0 bases, the J end by 4 bases, with 12 bases between. CDR3 residues: CAWSVNIGRETQYF. The CDR3, as DNA: TGTGCCTGGAGTGTAAATATTGGGCGAGAGACCCAGTACTTC. Supplemented by reference TRBV30 and TRBJ2-5, the full variable domain reads SQTIHQWPATLVQPVGSPLSLECTVEGTSNPNLYWYRQAAGRGLQLLFYSVGIGQISSEVPQNLSASRPQDRQFILSSKKLLLSDSGFYLCAWSVNIGRETQYFGPGTRLLVL.

This chain joins TRBV6-1 and TRBJ2-5; 7 bases line up with TRBD1. Germline CDR1 reads MNHNS; CDR2 reads SASEGT. The CDR3 contains 13 residues. V lost 6 bases to trimming and J lost 2 bases; unmatched junction nucleotides: 3. CDR3 in amino acids: CASRWDRQETQYF. The CDR3 DNA reads TGTGCCAGCAGGTGGGACAGACAAGAGACCCAGTACTTC.

This chain joins TRBV5-1 and TRBJ1-1; 7 positions match TRBD1. The V gene's germline CDR1 is SGHRS and CDR2 YFSETQ. J lost 2 bases, V lost 1 base, and 2 bases had no gene match. CDR3 size: 14 residues. The CDR3 spells CASSLTGENTEAFF. Written as DNA, the CDR3 is TGCGCCAGCAGCTTGACAGGGGAAAACACTGAAGCTTTCTTT. Together with reference TRBV5-1 and TRBJ1-1, the CDR3 gives the full variable domain: KAGVTQTPRYLIKTRGQQVTLSCSPISGHRSVSWYQQTPGQGLQFLFEYFSETQRNKGNFPGRFSGRQFSNSRSEMNVSTLELGDSALYLCASSLTGENTEAFFGQGTRLTVV.

The sample holds a few counts of this clone. J is TRBJ1-6 and V is TRBV30; D is undetermined. V was trimmed by 5 bases and J by 7 bases, leaving 12 bases between them. This CDR3 region has 13 residues. Germline CDR1 GTSNPN, CDR2 SVGIG (reference sequence). This CDR3 is CAWQSGGNSPLHF. CDR3 DNA: TGTGCCTGGCAGAGCGGAGGCAATTCACCCCTCCACTTT.

The J gene is TRBJ2-3, the V gene TRBV18; TRBD1 is a possible D gene (6 bases). V gave up 0 bases and J gave up 2 bases, with 9 bases separating them. The CDR3 has 15 amino acids. CDR1 is KGHSH, CDR2 LQKENI, per germline. As DNA, the CDR3 is TGTGCCAGCTCACCACCGGGACAACACACAGATACGCAGTATTTT. This gives the protein CASSPPGQHTDTQYF.

This clone was recorded only once. The V and J genes are TRBV4-3 and TRBJ1-2, with a tentative D call TRBD1 (6 bases). Trimming removed 0 bases at V and 6 bases at J, with 20 bases between. The CDR3 consists of 17 residues. CDR1 is LGHNA and CDR2 is YSLEER in the germline V gene. CDR3 in amino acids: CASSQDFVGARRDGYTF. The CDR3, as DNA: TGCGCCAGCAGCCAAGATTTCGTGGGGGCTCGTCGGGATGGCTACACCTTC.

The chain is built from TRBV5-8 and TRBJ2-2; TRBD1 matches at 7 bases. Germline loops: CDR1 SGHTS, CDR2 YDEGEE. V dropped 0 bases and J dropped 4; count of bases not matched to a gene: 0. CDR3 size: 14 residues. CDR3 nucleotides: TGTGCCAGCAGCTTGGACAGGGGCACCGGGGAGCTGTTTTTT. It translates to CASSLDRGTGELFF.

The chain has TRBV19 and TRBJ2-1, with a weak D call TRBD2 (5 bases). The germline V and J ends were trimmed by 5 bases and 0 bases, with 14 bases remaining between them. CDR3 size: 16 residues. Looked up from germline, CDR1 is LNHDA and CDR2 is SQIVND (reference sequence). The CDR3 region is CASSPRGTGSYNEQFF. CDR3 sequence (DNA): TGTGCCAGTAGTCCCCGGGGTACCGGCTCCTACAATGAGCAGTTCTTC.

The chain has TRBV5-8 and TRBJ1-4; TRBD1 might be the D (5 bases). Germline loops: CDR1 SGHTS, CDR2 YDEGEE. The CDR3 runs to 15 residues. The V gene lost 3 bases and the J gene lost 8 bases, with 17 bases spanning the gap. The CDR3 spells CASSYRRGSREKLFF. Here the CDR3 DNA reads TGTGCCAGCAGCTACCGACGGGGGAGTAGAGAAAAACTGTTTTTT. Full variable domain (rest looked up from reference TRBV5-8 and TRBJ1-4): EAGVTQSPTHLIKTRGQQATLRCSPISGHTSVYWYQQALGLGLQFLLWYDEGEERNRGNFPPRFSGRQFPNYSSELNVNALELEDSALYLCASSYRRGSREKLFFGSGTQLSVL.

The rearrangement links TRBV5-1 to TRBJ2-1; 11 bases match TRBD2. The CDR3 runs 18 residues. V lost 5 bases and J lost 0; bases outside the gene matches: 10. Germline V gives CDR1 SGHRS, CDR2 YFSETQ. CDR3 DNA: TGCGCCAGCAGTCTAGCGGGGGGATCCTTGAGCTCCTACAATGAGCAGTTCTTC. Protein sequence: CASSLAGGSLSSYNEQFF.

The chain employs TRBV6-5 and TRBJ1-2; 8 nucleotides align to TRBD1. The CDR3 is made up of 13 amino acids. The V and J ends lost 5 bases and 7 bases, in that order; junction bases with no gene match: 6. The V gene's germline CDR1 is MNHEY and CDR2 SVGAGI. CDR3 loop: CASSNDRGPGYTF. In DNA form, the CDR3 reads TGTGCCAGCAGTAACGACAGGGGTCCTGGCTACACCTTC.